The 32 T cell receptor beta chains listed next were all sequenced from one sample in a study of beta chain features in type 1 diabetes. Isolated RNA was reverse transcribed in full, so expressed TCRB transcripts were sequenced. Clones were sequenced by immunoSEQ multiplex PCR, and TCRdb holds only the in-frame ones, with some missing. The sample consists of under 900,000 clones, roughly 17% of them appearing once. Sequencing input: naive CD4+ T cells from blood. These receptors all stem from a woman aged 18-30 years in good health.

This clone was observed a handful of times. The V call is TRBV27, the J call TRBJ1-1; D is ambiguous. V was shortened by 6 bases and J by 1 base, with 15 bases between the two germline ends. This CDR3 comprises 15 residues. From germline, CDR1 is MNHEY and CDR2 SMNVEV (reference sequence). CDR3 DNA: TGTGCCAGCAGACTACGCGGCACGGCGAACACTGAAGCTTTCTTT. Its translation is CASRLRGTANTEAFF.

The genes are TRBV7-3 and TRBJ2-6; D gene unclear. CDR3 size: 15 residues. Trimming left V 2 bases short and J 4 bases short, with 9 bases between. Germline CDR1 is SGHTA and CDR2 is FQGTGA. The CDR3 is CASSLPVSGANVLTF. DNA of the CDR3: TGTGCCAGCAGCTTACCGGTATCCGGGGCCAACGTCCTGACTTTC.

The chain carries TRBV13 and TRBJ2-7; perhaps TRBD2 as D (5 bases). The CDR3 runs 12 residues. Germline lookup yields CDR1 PRHDT and CDR2 FYEKMQ (reference sequence). V shed 5 bases and J shed 5 bases, with 10 bases lying between them. CDR3 DNA sequence: TGTGCCAGCAGCCCCCGAGGGAACGAGCAGTACTTC. It codes for CASSPRGNEQYF.

The rearrangement joins TRBV5-4 to TRBJ1-2, with D possibly being TRBD1 (6 bases). Germline-derived CDR1 and CDR2 are SGHNT and YYREEE (reference sequence). Trimming removed 4 bases from V and 2 bases from J, with 9 bases in between. CDR3 length: 13 amino acids. The CDR3 here is CASSQDRNYGYTF. Written as DNA, the CDR3 is TGTGCCAGCAGCCAAGACAGGAACTATGGCTACACCTTC.

This chain connects TRBV7-6 to TRBJ2-1; 9 bases line up with TRBD2. This CDR3 is built from 16 residues. Germline V gene data show CDR1 as SGHVS and CDR2 as FNYEAQ. Trimming removed 2 bases from V and 4 bases from J; junction bases left unmatched: 6. The CDR3: CASSLSGTSTYNEQFF. The CDR3 nucleotides read TGTGCCAGCAGCTTATCCGGGACTAGCACTTACAATGAGCAGTTCTTC. The whole variable domain, filled in from reference TRBV7-6 and TRBJ2-1, reads GAGVSQSPRYKVTKRGQDVALRCDPISGHVSLYWYRQALGQGPEFLTYFNYEAQQDKSGLPNDRFSAERPEGSISTLTIQRTEQRDSAMYRCASSLSGTSTYNEQFFGPGTRLTVL.

This chain uses TRBV2 with TRBJ2-3; unclear D gene. Germline loops: CDR1 SNHLY, CDR2 FYNNEI. This CDR3 region has 14 residues. Trimming took 7 bases from V and 3 from J, leaving 14 bases between them. CDR3 amino acids: CASNRPVGTDTQYF. In nucleotides, the CDR3 is TGTGCCAGCAACCGCCCAGTGGGAACAGATACGCAGTATTTT.

This clone has just a few counts. The chain links TRBV2 to TRBJ1-3; D unresolved. The CDR3 runs to 13 residues. V was shortened by 8 bases and J by 2 bases, with 10 bases between the two germline ends. The germline V gene encodes CDR1 SNHLY and CDR2 FYNNEI. The CDR3 region has the DNA TGTGCCAGCGGTTACAGCCCTGGAAACACCATATATTTT. This sequence encodes CASGYSPGNTIYF.

This clone has only a few counts. This chain connects TRBV10-3 to TRBJ2-7; no definite D call. Trimming shortened V by 3 bases and J by 3 bases, and 12 bases separated the two germline ends. The CDR3 is made up of 14 amino acids. Germline CDR1 is ENHRY and CDR2 is SYGVKD. The CDR3, as DNA: TGTGCCATCAGTGATGGGCTCGGAGACTACGAGCAGTACTTC. Its protein product is CAISDGLGDYEQYF.

This clone was counted only a few times. The chain employs TRBV6-1 and TRBJ2-1, with D tentatively TRBD1 (6 bases). Germline assignment: CDR1 MNHNS and CDR2 SASEGT. CDR3 length: 15 residues. The germline V and J ends were trimmed by 3 bases and 6 bases, with 15 bases remaining between them. CDR3 in amino acids: CASSEQTGFSNEQFF. CDR3 nucleotides: TGTGCCAGCAGTGAGCAGACAGGATTTAGCAATGAGCAGTTCTTC.

This clone was counted between two and nine times. The rearrangement joins TRBV5-4 to TRBJ2-1; 7 nucleotides line up with TRBD1. After removal of 5 bases from V and 11 bases from J, the junction contained 7 bases not matched to a gene. Germline CDR1 is SGHNT and CDR2 is YYREEE (reference sequence). This CDR3 contains 12 residues. CDR3 sequence reads: CASRLNRGKQFF. CDR3 bases: TGTGCCAGCAGACTTAACAGGGGTAAGCAGTTCTTC. Drawing the rest from reference TRBV5-4 and TRBJ2-1, the complete variable domain is ETGVTQSPTHLIKTRGQQVTLRCSSQSGHNTVSWYQQALGQGPQFIFQYYREEENGRGNFPPRFSGLQFPNYSSELNVNALELDDSALYLCASRLNRGKQFFGPGTRLTVL.

The gene calls are TRBV7-2 and TRBJ2-1, with 10 bases identical to TRBD1. The CDR3 is made up of 15 amino acids. V shed 0 bases and J 9 bases; nucleotides not matched to a gene: 5. Per germline, CDR1 SGHTA and CDR2 FQGNSA. The CDR3 protein is CASSLAGTGVTEQFF. CDR3 nucleotides: TGTGCCAGCAGCTTAGCGGGGACAGGGGTTACTGAGCAGTTCTTC.

Regarding this clone: The junction departs from the called germline gene at one end, perhaps through a read error. The chain recombines TRBV29-1 with TRBJ2-1; no firm D call. The CDR3 extends over 12 amino acids. CDR1 SQVTM and CDR2 ANQGSEA come from the germline V gene. CDR3 nucleotide sequence: TGCAGCATTGAAGAACAGTACAATGAGCAGTTCTTC. Amino acid sequence: CSIEEQYNEQFF.

This clone was picked up a small number of times. The V call is TRBV4-1, the J call TRBJ2-5; D assignment may be TRBD1 or TRBD2 (5 bases each). Germline V gene lookup returns CDR1 MGHRA and CDR2 YSYEKL. This CDR3 is built from 15 residues. Trimming shortened V by 4 bases and J by 2 bases, and 14 bases separated the two germline ends. The CDR3 DNA is TGCGCCAGCAGCCCAGCAGGGTGGGGGCAAGAGACCCAGTACTTC. Its translation is CASSPAGWGQETQYF.

This clone occurred a few times. The V call is TRBV5-1, the J call TRBJ1-2, with D possibly TRBD1 on 5 matching bases. The germline V gene has CDR1 SGHRS and CDR2 YFSETQ. There are 14 residues in the CDR3. Trimming pared 6 bases from V and 2 bases from J, leaving 14 bases between. CDR3: CASTPAGSNYGYTF. The CDR3 region has the DNA TGCGCCAGCACCCCGGCAGGGTCCAACTATGGCTACACCTTC.

The chain has TRBV7-9 and TRBJ2-1, with D possibly being TRBD2 (5 bases). The CDR3 runs to 14 residues. Germline lookup yields CDR1 SEHNR and CDR2 FQNEAQ (reference sequence). The V and J ends lost 3 bases and 5 bases respectively, with 11 bases between them. The CDR3 DNA reads as TGTGCCAGCAGCTTCCCGTGGCGGGACAATGAGCAGTTCTTC. Residues: CASSFPWRDNEQFF.

This clone appeared a few times. The CDR3 here is CASSQDWGRVNTEAFF. CDR3 nucleotides: TGTGCCAGCAGCCAAGATTGGGGCAGGGTGAACACTGAAGCTTTCTTT. The chain links TRBV4-2 to TRBJ1-1, with a weak D call TRBD1 (5 bases). CDR1 LGHNA and CDR2 YNFKEQ come from the germline V gene. V was trimmed by 0 bases and J by 0 bases, leaving 11 bases between them. CDR3 length: 16 residues.

This chain connects TRBV20-1 to TRBJ2-1; tentatively, D is TRBD2 (5 bases). Trimming cost V 1 base and J 15 bases, with 13 bases left between them. This CDR3 is built from 11 residues. The germline V gene has CDR1 DFQATT and CDR2 SNEGSKA (reference sequence). CDR3 DNA: TGCAGTGCTAGAGGGCAGTTAGAGGGGTTCTTC. It codes for CSARGQLEGFF.

The J gene is TRBJ1-2, the V gene TRBV6-5; tentatively, D is TRBD1 (5 bases). The V and J ends lost 7 bases and 7 bases respectively, with 16 bases between them. The CDR3 loop spans 13 amino acids. Germline loops: CDR1 MNHEY, CDR2 SVGAGI. Written as DNA, the CDR3 is TGTGCCAGCAATGCAGGGCCACGGTTTGGCTACACCTTC. Protein sequence: CASNAGPRFGYTF.

This clone has more than one count but fewer than ten. The chain employs TRBV7-2 and TRBJ2-7; D not certain. The germline CDR1 and CDR2 sequences are SGHTA and FQGNSA. The CDR3 has 12 amino acids. Between the trimmed V and J ends, which lost 3 bases and 6 bases, there was a span of 9 bases. The DNA of the CDR3 is TGTGCCAGCAGCTTTGGGCTGTCCGAGCAGTACTTC. It yields the protein CASSFGLSEQYF.

This clone was observed a handful of times. The J gene is TRBJ2-7, the V gene TRBV21-1. TRBV21-1 is annotated as a pseudogene. The CDR3 sequence is 15 residues long. CDR3 sequence (DNA): TGTGCCAGCAGCAAAGCCTCCAAAGAATCCTACGAGCAGTACTTC. It encodes CASSKASKESYEQYF.

This clone was detected a few times. The rearrangement joins TRBV11-2 to TRBJ2-2; D possibly corresponds to TRBD1 (6 bases). The V and J ends lost 5 bases and 7 bases respectively, with 14 bases between them. Germline loops: CDR1 SGHAT, CDR2 FQNNGV. CDR3 size: 14 residues. CDR3 bases: TGTGCCAGCAGCCCGCAGGGGTATCACGGGGAGCTGTTTTTT. It translates to CASSPQGYHGELFF. Drawing the rest from reference TRBV11-2 and TRBJ2-2, the complete variable domain is EAGVAQSPRYKIIEKRQSVAFWCNPISGHATLYWYQQILGQGPKLLIQFQNNGVVDDSQLPKDRFSAERLKGVDSTLKIQPAKLEDSAVYLCASSPQGYHGELFFGEGSRLTVL.

V usage is TRBV19 and J usage is TRBJ1-4, with 9 bases matching TRBD1. This CDR3 is built from 15 residues. The J segment lost 8 bases and the V segment lost 7 bases, leaving 11 bases of the junction unmatched. Per the germline V gene, CDR1 is LNHDA and CDR2 is SQIVND (reference sequence). CDR3 sequence reads: CASIDRDRVPEKLFF. The CDR3 DNA follows: TGTGCCAGTATCGACCGGGACAGGGTCCCCGAAAAACTGTTTTTT.

This clone was counted between two and nine times. The chain employs TRBV23-1 and TRBJ2-7, with 14 bases matching TRBD2. TRBV23-1 is an ORF, and what it does is uncertain. V gave up 7 bases and J gave up 1 base; unmatched junction bases: 9. The CDR3 has 17 amino acids. CDR3 residues: CASNGTSGRMESYEQYF. In DNA, the CDR3 is TGCGCCAGCAACGGGACTAGCGGGAGAATGGAATCCTACGAGCAGTACTTC.

The CDR3 loop reads CSVVGSWQPNTEAFF. The CDR3 DNA reads as TGCAGCGTTGTCGGGTCGTGGCAGCCGAACACTGAAGCTTTCTTT. The chain is built from TRBV29-1 and TRBJ1-1; unclear D gene. The CDR3 spans 15 residues. V lost 4 bases to trimming and J lost 1 base, with 16 bases between them. The germline CDR1 and CDR2 sequences are SQVTM and ANQGSEA.

This clone occurred a few times. J is TRBJ2-7 and V is TRBV25-1; TRBD1 matches 8 bases. This CDR3 has 15 residues. CDR1 and CDR2 from the germline V gene are MGHDK and SYGVNS. With 6 bases clipped from V and 2 bases from J, the junction kept 9 bases outside the gene matches. CDR3 region: CASSSSGGTAYEQYF. In nucleotides, the CDR3 is TGTGCCAGCAGCTCATCAGGGGGCACGGCCTACGAGCAGTACTTC.

A few counts support this clone. The CDR3 bases are TGTGCCAGCAGCTCCCGAGACTACACGGATACACAGTTCTTC. Residues: CASSSRDYTDTQFF. The rearrangement links TRBV7-2 to TRBJ2-1; D is perhaps TRBD2 (5 bases). Trimming removed 4 bases at V and 13 bases at J, with 20 bases between. The CDR3 sequence is 14 residues long. Germline CDR1 and CDR2: SGHTA and FQGNSA.

This clone was recorded once. The rearrangement uses TRBV21-1 and TRBJ2-2; the table's D call, TRBD2, was not checked against the DNA. TRBV21-1 is marked as a pseudogene. The CDR3 covers 17 residues. The CDR3 DNA is TGTGCCAGCAGCAATCATTACGTGGGAGGGCCGTCCGGGGAGCTGTTTTTT. Protein sequence: CASSNHYVGGPSGELFF.

The rearrangement joins TRBV2 to TRBJ2-7, with D unclear. V lost 11 bases, J lost 4 bases, and 18 bases lay in between. Germline V gene data show CDR1 as SNHLY and CDR2 as FYNNEI. The CDR3 loop spans 13 amino acids. DNA for the CDR3: TGTGCCGCCCAGGTAGAGTTTGGGTACGAGCAGTACTTC. It yields the protein CAAQVEFGYEQYF.

This chain uses TRBV18 with TRBJ1-2; D not certain. CDR3 length: 13 residues. CDR1 KGHSH and CDR2 LQKENI come from the germline V gene. Trimming took 3 bases from V and 0 from J, leaving 5 bases between them. CDR3 in amino acids: CASSPEANYGYTF. The CDR3 DNA is TGTGCCAGCTCACCCGAAGCTAACTATGGCTACACCTTC.

The chain carries TRBV27 and TRBJ1-4, with TRBD1 identical over 7 bases. The CDR3 extends over 15 amino acids. V lost 6 bases to trimming and J lost 1 base; unmatched junction nucleotides: 5. From germline, CDR1 is MNHEY and CDR2 SMNVEV (reference sequence). The CDR3 region is CASRRGQLTNEKLFF. The DNA of the CDR3 is TGTGCCAGCAGGCGGGGACAGCTAACTAATGAAAAACTGTTTTTT.

This clone was counted only a few times. V and J are TRBV20-1 and TRBJ1-1; D gene unclear. This CDR3 comprises 11 residues. In germline, CDR1 is DFQATT, CDR2 SNEGSKA (reference sequence). V was cut by 4 bases and J by 2 bases, with 5 bases left in between. The CDR3: CSANYNTEAFF. The CDR3 DNA follows: TGCAGTGCTAACTATAACACTGAAGCTTTCTTT.

This chain connects TRBV27 to TRBJ1-4; D unclear. Germline V lookup: CDR1 MNHEY, CDR2 SMNVEV (reference sequence). The V gene lost 4 bases and the J gene lost 5 bases, with 11 bases spanning the gap. CDR3 size: 14 residues. CDR3 nucleotide sequence: TGTGCCAGCAGTTCCGGACTGTCGAATGAAAAACTGTTTTTT. It yields the protein CASSSGLSNEKLFF.